This T cell receptor beta chain derives from a study of T cells after yellow fever vaccination. Study outcomes and limitations: The CD4 compartment and the CD8 compartment contained a small share of clonotypes in common.

TCRdb re-called the 5' RACE reads through MiXCR, storing one row per CDR3 protein. Of about 350,000 distinct CDR3 sequences in the sample, around 8.1% were seen once. The germline V gene has CDR1 MGHRA and CDR2 YSYEKL. The CDR3 is 12 amino acids. Trimming left V 8 bases short and J 4 bases short, with 10 bases between. This clonotype was found a few times. Its antigen remains unidentified. This chain uses TRBV4-1 with TRBJ2-3; no reliable D call. The sequenced sample was PBMCs, obtained roughly 46 days after the first yellow fever vaccination. This receptor was identified in a man aged 18 to 30 who received the YFV17D yellow fever vaccine. The DNA of the CDR3 is TGCGCCAGCGCTAGGGCAGCAGATACGCAGTATTTT. Translation: CASARAADTQYF.